This TCR beta chain was identified during a study of blood T cell repertoires in COVID-19. Study details: The cDNA or gDNA used as material had been derived from T cells, B-cell-depleted T cells, or PBMCs.

V was clipped by 5 bases and J by 7 bases, with 12 bases between them. The CDR3 totals 14 residues. Germline V gene lookup returns CDR1 SGHAT and CDR2 FQDESV (reference sequence). Authors' methods: Reference gene primers were amplified, and this amplification served to estimate nucleated cell counts. Sequencing used immunoSEQ multiplex PCR; TCRdb keeps in-frame clones, though not all of them. V and J calls and clone size are given by that table; D and trimming were obtained from the DNA. The table shows roughly 56,000 clones, with around 90% occurring only once. The receptor was derived from a man aged 55 to 70 with active COVID-19. V is TRBV11-1 and J is TRBJ1-6; tentatively, D is TRBD1 (5 bases). The sequencing input was peripheral blood. The CDR3 reads CASSTIQGNSPLHF. CDR3 sequence (DNA): TGTGCCAGCAGCACCATCCAGGGAAATTCACCCCTCCACTTT.